Listed below are T cell receptor beta chains from one sample, sequenced in a study of T cell responses to AZD1222 COVID-19 vaccine. Assay used: immunoSEQ multiplex PCR; TCRdb lists only in-frame clones, some missing. The sample yields about 140,000 clones, approximately 89% seen once. Sequenced material: peripheral blood, taken 28 days after the second AZD1222 dose. Every receptor here comes from an adult who received the AZD1222 COVID-19 vaccine. CDR3s include the opening cysteine and the closing phenylalanine or tryptophan. The D gene is left open where the match is weak. A row's size may be missing; if present it is once, few, many or a size class.

CDR3nt: TGTGCCAGCAAGCCGACAGGGGGCACTGAAGCTTTCTTT; CDR3aa: CASKPTGGTEAFF; j_gene: TRBJ1-1; v_gene: TRBV2; abundance: -; d_gene: TRBD1
CDR3nt: TGTGCCACCAGCAGAGATAGGGCAGAATACTCTGGAAACACCATATATTTT; CDR3aa: CATSRDRAEYSGNTIYF; j_gene: TRBJ1-3; v_gene: TRBV15; abundance: -; d_gene: -
CDR3nt: TGTGCCAGCAGCTTAGGGCTGCAGGGGACTAGTAGCTACGAGCAGTACTTC; CDR3aa: CASSLGLQGTSSYEQYF; j_gene: TRBJ2-7; v_gene: TRBV7-9; abundance: -; d_gene: TRBD2
CDR3nt: TGTGCCAGCAGTTCGGATGGCTACACCTTC; CDR3aa: CASSSDGYTF; j_gene: TRBJ1-2; v_gene: TRBV28; abundance: -; d_gene: -
CDR3nt: TGTGCCAGCAGCCCGTCAGGGACAGGGAGGGAGCAGTACTTC; CDR3aa: CASSPSGTGREQYF; j_gene: TRBJ2-7; v_gene: TRBV11-2; abundance: -; d_gene: TRBD1
CDR3nt: TGTGCCAGCAGCCTTGCCACAGGGGAAGGTTCACCCCTCCACTTT; CDR3aa: CASSLATGEGSPLHF; j_gene: TRBJ1-6; v_gene: TRBV6-5; abundance: -; d_gene: TRBD1
CDR3nt: TGTGCCAGCAGTTACCTAGCGGTCCAAGAGACCCAGTACTTC; CDR3aa: CASSYLAVQETQYF; j_gene: TRBJ2-5; v_gene: TRBV6-2/TRBV6-3; abundance: -; d_gene: TRBD2
CDR3nt: TGCAGCGCCTCGGGACAGGGGGCCTACGAGCAGTACTTC; CDR3aa: CSASGQGAYEQYF; j_gene: TRBJ2-7; v_gene: TRBV29-1; abundance: -; d_gene: TRBD1
CDR3nt: TGTGCCATCAGTGAGTCGTTGGGGACTAGCGGCTCCTACGAGCAGTACTTC; CDR3aa: CAISESLGTSGSYEQYF; j_gene: TRBJ2-7; v_gene: TRBV10-3; abundance: -; d_gene: TRBD2
CDR3nt: TGTGCCAGCTCATCAGCGGGAGGGCCTTACGAGCAGTACTTC; CDR3aa: CASSSAGGPYEQYF; j_gene: TRBJ2-7; v_gene: TRBV18; abundance: -; d_gene: TRBD2
CDR3nt: TGTGCCAGCAGACGACAGGGGGCCGGGGAGACCCAGTACTTC; CDR3aa: CASRRQGAGETQYF; j_gene: TRBJ2-5; v_gene: TRBV11-2; abundance: -; d_gene: TRBD1
CDR3nt: TGTGCCATCGCATCGGCGAACTATGGCTACACCTTC; CDR3aa: CAIASANYGYTF; j_gene: TRBJ1-2; v_gene: TRBV10-3; abundance: -; d_gene: -
CDR3nt: TGTGCCAGCTCACCACCAGGAGGGCCCACTGAAGCTTTCTTT; CDR3aa: CASSPPGGPTEAFF; j_gene: TRBJ1-1; v_gene: TRBV18; abundance: once; d_gene: -
CDR3nt: TGTGCCAGCAGCAAGACCCCCGGGATCGCCTCTGGAAACACCATATATTTT; CDR3aa: CASSKTPGIASGNTIYF; j_gene: TRBJ1-3; v_gene: TRBV7-2; abundance: -; d_gene: -
CDR3nt: TGTGCCAGCAGTTTATACGCTGAACGAATCCCCCGGTACTTC; CDR3aa: CASSLYAERIPRYF; j_gene: TRBJ2-7; v_gene: TRBV28; abundance: -; d_gene: -
CDR3nt: TGTGCCAGCAGCTTGGACAGCCCCTACGAGCAGTACTTC; CDR3aa: CASSLDSPYEQYF; j_gene: TRBJ2-7; v_gene: TRBV5-4; abundance: -; d_gene: -
CDR3nt: TGTGCCAGCAGCCGGGATGCCTCTGAAGCTTTCTTT; CDR3aa: CASSRDASEAFF; j_gene: TRBJ1-1; v_gene: TRBV13; abundance: once; d_gene: -
CDR3nt: TGCGCCAGCAGCCCTCAGGGAGGGAACGAGCAGTACTTC; CDR3aa: CASSPQGGNEQYF; j_gene: TRBJ2-7; v_gene: TRBV4-3; abundance: -; d_gene: TRBD2
CDR3nt: TGTGCCAGCAGCAAACATAATGCAATCCTAGCGGGAGTAATAGATACGCAGTATTTT; CDR3aa: CASSKHNAILAGVIDTQYF; j_gene: TRBJ2-3; v_gene: TRBV9; abundance: -; d_gene: TRBD2
CDR3nt: TGTGCCTCCCGACTAGCGGGAACGGGATATACGCAGTATTTT; CDR3aa: CASRLAGTGYTQYF; j_gene: TRBJ2-3; v_gene: TRBV7-8; abundance: -; d_gene: TRBD2
CDR3nt: TGTGCCAGCAGTCTGGGACAGCATAATTCACCCCTCCACTTT; CDR3aa: CASSLGQHNSPLHF; j_gene: TRBJ1-6; v_gene: TRBV28; abundance: once; d_gene: TRBD1
CDR3nt: TGTGCCAGCAGCAGGGGGGGGGTTACTGAAGCTTTCTTT; CDR3aa: CASSRGGVTEAFF; j_gene: TRBJ1-1; v_gene: TRBV28; abundance: few; d_gene: TRBD1
CDR3nt: TGTGCCAGCAGTTGGGACTCCGGGTGGCCCAATGAGCAGTTCTTC; CDR3aa: CASSWDSGWPNEQFF; j_gene: TRBJ2-1; v_gene: TRBV6-1; abundance: -; d_gene: -
CDR3nt: TGTGCCAGCAGTTACGCGGGATTCTATGGCTACACCTTC; CDR3aa: CASSYAGFYGYTF; j_gene: TRBJ1-2; v_gene: TRBV6-5; abundance: -; d_gene: -
CDR3nt: TGTGCCAGTAGTATTGGCCAGGGGGCGCAGGGTTCACCCCTCCACTTT; CDR3aa: CASSIGQGAQGSPLHF; j_gene: TRBJ1-6; v_gene: TRBV19; abundance: -; d_gene: TRBD1
CDR3nt: TGTGCCAGCAAGGCAGGGGATTATGGCTACACCTTC; CDR3aa: CASKAGDYGYTF; j_gene: TRBJ1-2; v_gene: TRBV6-5; abundance: -; d_gene: -
CDR3nt: TGTGCCAGCAGCCAAGCCTCGGGAGCTAACACTGAAGCTTTCTTT; CDR3aa: CASSQASGANTEAFF; j_gene: TRBJ1-1; v_gene: TRBV16; abundance: -; d_gene: -
CDR3nt: TGTGCCACCAGCAGAGAGAGGACGAGAAGCGATGAGCAGTTCTTC; CDR3aa: CATSRERTRSDEQFF; j_gene: TRBJ2-1; v_gene: TRBV15; abundance: -; d_gene: -
CDR3nt: TGTGCCAGCAGCCCTTCTAGCGGGAGGGCCCGGGAGACCCAGTACTTC; CDR3aa: CASSPSSGRARETQYF; j_gene: TRBJ2-5; v_gene: TRBV7-9; abundance: -; d_gene: TRBD2
CDR3nt: TGTGCCAGCAGTTACTCGGGGGGTTCTGGGGCCAACGTCCTGACTTTC; CDR3aa: CASSYSGGSGANVLTF; j_gene: TRBJ2-6; v_gene: TRBV6-6; abundance: -; d_gene: -